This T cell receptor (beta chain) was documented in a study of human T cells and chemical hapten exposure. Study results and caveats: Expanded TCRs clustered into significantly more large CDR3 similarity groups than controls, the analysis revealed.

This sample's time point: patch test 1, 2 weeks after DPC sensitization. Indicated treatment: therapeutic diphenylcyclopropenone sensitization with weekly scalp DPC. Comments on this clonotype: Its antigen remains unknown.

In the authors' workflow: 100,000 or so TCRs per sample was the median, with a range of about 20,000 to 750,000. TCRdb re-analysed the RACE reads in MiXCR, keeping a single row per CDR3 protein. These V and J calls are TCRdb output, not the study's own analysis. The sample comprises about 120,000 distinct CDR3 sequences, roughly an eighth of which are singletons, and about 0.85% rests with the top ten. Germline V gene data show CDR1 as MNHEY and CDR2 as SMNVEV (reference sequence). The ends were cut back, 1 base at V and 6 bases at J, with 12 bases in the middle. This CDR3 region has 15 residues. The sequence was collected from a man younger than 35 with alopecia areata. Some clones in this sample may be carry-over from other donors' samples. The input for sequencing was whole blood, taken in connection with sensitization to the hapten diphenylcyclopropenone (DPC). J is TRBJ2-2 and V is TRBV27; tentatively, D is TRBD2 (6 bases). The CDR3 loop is CASSLWRDNPGELFF. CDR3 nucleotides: TGTGCCAGCAGTTTATGGAGGGATAATCCCGGGGAGCTGTTTTTT.